This T cell receptor beta chain was recovered during a study of T cell repertoires in cytomegalovirus infection. Across the whole study: Researchers turned to recently identified HLA-C-restricted CMV epitopes as well as well-studied HLA-B-restricted ones. It was the public TCR beta signatures that indicated both CMV infection and matching HLA type. Overall study results and limits: The cumulative frequency of public TCR beta families distinguished individuals who carried CMV together with the relevant HLA. HLA-C-restricted CMV-specific TCR beta clonotypes were dominant in the ex vivo response.

TCRdb called the reads again in MiXCR, with one record for every CDR3 protein. The repertoire holds 80,000 to 95,000 distinct CDR3 sequences, with about 29% as singletons. In regard to this clonotype: Its cognate antigen is unknown.

The CDR3 totals 15 residues. The germline V and J ends were trimmed by 2 bases and 1 base, with 9 bases remaining between them. Germline values: CDR1 MNHEY, CDR2 SVGEGT. This receptor was identified in a human donor in good health (CMV status not recorded). Some clones in this sample may be carry-over from other donors' samples. The chain carries TRBV6-2 or TRBV6-3 and TRBJ1-5; D uncertain. The sequences come from CD8+ T cells from cultured PBMCs, collected from culture after CMV antigen stimulation. The CDR3 nucleotides read TGTGCCAGCAGTTACGTCCACGGGAGCAATCAGCCCCAGCATTTT. It is translated as CASSYVHGSNQPQHF.